The source of this TCR beta chain is a study of T cell clusters in autoimmune cytopenias. Study-wide results and caveats: TRB repertoire shifts in secondary cytopenia and chronic lymphocytic leukemia mostly reflected lymphoma, not autoimmunity. Active autoimmune hepatitis patients had around 2.7-fold fewer exclusive TRB clusters than healthy donors.

TRB was amplified from about 260 ng of peripheral blood genomic DNA per sample. Multiplex touch-down PCR amplified TRB using TRB-A and TRB-B pools in one tube. Reanalyzing the multiplex PCR reads, TCRdb keeps one entry per CDR3 protein, without DNA. This table lists under 9,000 distinct CDR3 sequences. The CDR3 runs to 16 residues. Germline-derived CDR1 and CDR2 are MNHEY and SVGAGI. Concerning this clonotype: Its antigen is not known.

These data were likewise used in another study, on T cell repertoires in aging, cancer and after chemotherapy. From that study: These repertoire data do not allow conclusions about immunological memory after chemotherapy.

The receptor was isolated from a human donor in good health. Source material: peripheral blood. The genes are TRBV6-5 and TRBJ2-3; the TCRdb call, TRBD2, lacks DNA for checking. CDR3 loop: CAISDPTSLGGDTQYF.